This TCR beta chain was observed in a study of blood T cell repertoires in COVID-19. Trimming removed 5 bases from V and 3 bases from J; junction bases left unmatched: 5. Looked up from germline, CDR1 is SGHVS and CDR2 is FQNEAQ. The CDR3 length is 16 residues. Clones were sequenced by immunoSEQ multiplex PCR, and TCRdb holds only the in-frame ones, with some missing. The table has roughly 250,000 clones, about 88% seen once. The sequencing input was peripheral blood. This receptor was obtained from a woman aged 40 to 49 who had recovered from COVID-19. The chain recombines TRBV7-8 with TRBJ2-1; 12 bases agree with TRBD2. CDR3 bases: TGTGCCAGCAGCACCCGGACTAGCGGGGTCTACAATGAGCAGTTCTTC. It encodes CASSTRTSGVYNEQFF.